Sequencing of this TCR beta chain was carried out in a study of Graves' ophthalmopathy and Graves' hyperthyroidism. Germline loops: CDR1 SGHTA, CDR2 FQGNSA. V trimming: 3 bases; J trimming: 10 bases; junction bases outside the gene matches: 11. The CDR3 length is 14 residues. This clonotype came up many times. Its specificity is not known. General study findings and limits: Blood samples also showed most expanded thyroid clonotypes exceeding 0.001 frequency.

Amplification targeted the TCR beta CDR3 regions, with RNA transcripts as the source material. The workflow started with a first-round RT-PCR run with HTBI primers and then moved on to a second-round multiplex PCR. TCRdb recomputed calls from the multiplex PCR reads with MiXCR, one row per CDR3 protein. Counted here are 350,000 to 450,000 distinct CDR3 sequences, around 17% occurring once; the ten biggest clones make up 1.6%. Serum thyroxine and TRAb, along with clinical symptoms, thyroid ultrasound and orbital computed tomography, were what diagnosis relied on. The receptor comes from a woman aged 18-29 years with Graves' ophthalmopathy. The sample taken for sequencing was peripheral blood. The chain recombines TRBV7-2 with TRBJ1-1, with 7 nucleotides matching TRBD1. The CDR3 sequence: CASSFIDGTEGAFF. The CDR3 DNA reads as TGTGCCAGCAGCTTCATCGACGGGACAGAGGGAGCTTTCTTT.